The clone carrying this T cell receptor beta chain was seen more than once but under ten times. TCRdb keeps only in-frame clones here, not all; method: immunoSEQ multiplex PCR. Seen here are 180,000 or so clones, over 80% observed once, and the top ten hold 13%. The source of the sample is a study of blood T cell repertoires in COVID-19. Whole-study context: Specimens from acute and convalescent COVID-19 originated in the United States, Italy and Spain. The analysed material was cDNA or gDNA that came from T cells, B-cell-depleted T cells, or PBMCs.

V was trimmed by 6 bases and J by 7 bases, leaving 12 bases between them. The CDR3 is 13 amino acids. The study recruited people aged about 18 to 95 years across around 23 US areas. The V call is TRBV12-3 or TRBV12-4, the J call TRBJ2-2, with a tentative D call TRBD1 (5 bases). The sequence came from a woman aged 60-75 years who had recovered from COVID-19. The specimen sequenced was PBMCs or T cells enriched from blood (not recorded which). The CDR3: CASSQTVLGELFF. The CDR3 nucleotides are TGTGCCAGCAGCCAGACAGTCCTCGGGGAGCTGTTTTTT.